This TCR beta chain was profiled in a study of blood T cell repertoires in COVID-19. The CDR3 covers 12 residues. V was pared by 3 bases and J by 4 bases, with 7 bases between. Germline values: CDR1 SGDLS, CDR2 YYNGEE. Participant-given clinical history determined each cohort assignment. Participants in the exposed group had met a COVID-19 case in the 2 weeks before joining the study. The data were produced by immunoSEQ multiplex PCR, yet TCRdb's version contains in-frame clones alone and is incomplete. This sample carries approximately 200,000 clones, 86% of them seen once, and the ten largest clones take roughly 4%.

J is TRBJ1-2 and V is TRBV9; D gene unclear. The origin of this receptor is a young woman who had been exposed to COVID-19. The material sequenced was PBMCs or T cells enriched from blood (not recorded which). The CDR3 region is CASSGGSYGYTF. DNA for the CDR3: TGTGCCAGCAGCGGAGGGTCCTATGGCTACACCTTC.